This TCR beta chain was obtained from a study of shared clonotypes between healthy human individuals. Looking at the study overall: Each donor contributed plates that comprised three CD4 naive, three CD4 memory, two CD8 naive and one CD8 memory. Study-wide points: In contrast to clonotypes shared by all four donors, non-shared clonotypes had lower generation probabilities. Sequencing of the sorted subsets was shown by rarefaction to be incomplete despite large depth.

Replicate PCRs run on sorted subsets employed 200 ng DNA, around 31,000 T cell genomes. Generated by immunoSEQ multiplex PCR, the TCRdb table keeps only in-frame clones and is missing some. The repertoire consists of over a million clones, with 70% to 80% occurring once and the leading ten covering roughly 0.56%. Of note for this clone: Antigen unknown.

Germline V CDR1 and CDR2: SGHTA, FQGTGA. Trimming took off 0 bases at V and 6 bases at J, with 12 bases between the two ends. The length of the CDR3 is 14 residues. The chain has TRBV7-3 and TRBJ2-7; maybe TRBD2 (6 bases). The specimen sequenced was memory CD4+ T cells from PBMCs. Subset denoted: CD45RA-negative fraction. The receptor comes from a man aged 18 to 29 in good health. Some clones in this sample may be carry-over from other donors' samples. CDR3 in DNA: TGTGCCAGCAGCTTAACGGGGGGAAAAGGCGAGCAGTACTTC. Its translation: CASSLTGGKGEQYF.